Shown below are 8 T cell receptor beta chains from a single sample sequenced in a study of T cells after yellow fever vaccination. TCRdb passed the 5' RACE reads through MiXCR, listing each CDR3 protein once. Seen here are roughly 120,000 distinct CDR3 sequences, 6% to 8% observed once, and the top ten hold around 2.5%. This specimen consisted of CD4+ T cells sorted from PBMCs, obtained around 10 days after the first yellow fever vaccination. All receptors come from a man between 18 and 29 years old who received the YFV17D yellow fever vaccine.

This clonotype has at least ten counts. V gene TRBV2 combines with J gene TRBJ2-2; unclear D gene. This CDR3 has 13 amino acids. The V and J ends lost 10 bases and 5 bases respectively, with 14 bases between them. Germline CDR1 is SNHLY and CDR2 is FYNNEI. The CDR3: CANTILGTGELFF. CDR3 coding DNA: TGTGCCAACACGATTCTAGGGACCGGGGAGCTGTTTTTT.

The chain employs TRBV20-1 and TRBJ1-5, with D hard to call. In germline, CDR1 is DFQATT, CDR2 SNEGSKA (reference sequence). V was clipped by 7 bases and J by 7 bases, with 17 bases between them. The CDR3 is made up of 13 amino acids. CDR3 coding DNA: TGCAGTGTTCCCCGGGGTATTTCGCAGCCCCAGCATTTT. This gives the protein CSVPRGISQPQHF.

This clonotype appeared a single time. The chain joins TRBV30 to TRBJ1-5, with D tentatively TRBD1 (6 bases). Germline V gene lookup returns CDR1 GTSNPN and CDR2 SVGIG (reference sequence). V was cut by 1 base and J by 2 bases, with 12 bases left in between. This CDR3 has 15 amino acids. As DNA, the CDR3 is TGTGCCTGGAGTGCGGGGGGCATAGGCAATCAGCCCCAGCATTTT. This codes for CAWSAGGIGNQPQHF.

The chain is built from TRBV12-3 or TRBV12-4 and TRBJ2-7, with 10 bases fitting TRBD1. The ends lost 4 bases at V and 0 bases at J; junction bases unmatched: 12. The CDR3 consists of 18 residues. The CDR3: CASSSDWTGGITSYEQYF. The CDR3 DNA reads TGTGCCAGCAGTTCCGACTGGACAGGGGGTATCACCTCCTACGAGCAGTACTTC.

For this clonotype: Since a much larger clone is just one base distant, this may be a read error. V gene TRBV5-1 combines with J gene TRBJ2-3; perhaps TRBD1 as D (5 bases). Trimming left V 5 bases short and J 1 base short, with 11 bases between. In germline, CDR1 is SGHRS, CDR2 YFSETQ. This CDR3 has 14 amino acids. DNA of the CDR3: TGCGCCAGCAGTTCAGGGCCCGGCACAGATACGCAGTATTTT. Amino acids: CASSSGPGTDTQYF.

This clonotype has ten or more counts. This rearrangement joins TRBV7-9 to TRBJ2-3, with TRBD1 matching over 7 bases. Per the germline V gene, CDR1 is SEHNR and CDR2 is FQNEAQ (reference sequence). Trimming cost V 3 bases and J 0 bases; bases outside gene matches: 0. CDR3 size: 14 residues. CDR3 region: CASSLTGSTDTQYF. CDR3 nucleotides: TGTGCCAGCAGCTTGACAGGGAGCACAGATACGCAGTATTTT.

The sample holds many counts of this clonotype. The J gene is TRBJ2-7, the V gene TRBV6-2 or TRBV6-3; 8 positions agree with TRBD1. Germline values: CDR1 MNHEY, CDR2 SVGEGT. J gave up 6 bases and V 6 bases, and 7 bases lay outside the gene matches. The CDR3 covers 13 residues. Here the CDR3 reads CASRFGTGGEQYF. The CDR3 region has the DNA TGTGCCAGCAGATTCGGGACAGGAGGCGAGCAGTACTTC.

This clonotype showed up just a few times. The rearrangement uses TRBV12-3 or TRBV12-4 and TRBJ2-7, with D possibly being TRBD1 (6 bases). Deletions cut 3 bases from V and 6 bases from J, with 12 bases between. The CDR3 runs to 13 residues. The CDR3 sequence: CASSLGIGGEQYV. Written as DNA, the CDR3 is TGTGCCAGCAGTTTGGGGATAGGGGGCGAGCAGTACGTC.